This T cell receptor beta chain was identified during a study of shared clonotypes between healthy human individuals (dated by TCRdb to 2020 to 2022). As for the study more broadly: The cohort comprised two women and a few men aged 18 to 49 years. To estimate repertoire size and how much clonotype sharing occurs between individuals, the study deeply sequenced the blood TCR repertoires of five or six healthy adults. Leukapheresis yielded between about 0.94 and 8.9 billion PBMCs per donor. Per donor, three plates each were used for CD4 naive and CD4 memory, two for CD8 naive, and one for CD8 memory. Different laboratories and diverse techniques were used to prepare libraries and sequence TCR repertoires, to increase sequencing depth and limit assay-specific biases.

Details on this clone: Its recognized antigen is unknown. The record has no base qualities; no much larger clone is one base away.

Per the germline V gene, SGHDT is the CDR1 and YYEEEE is the CDR2. The CDR3 sequence holds 16 residues, the cysteine and phenylalanine included. Only the CDR3 DNA stays, 48 bases, in frame from base 1. From V the trimming removes 4 bases and from J it removes 2 bases, while the gene matches leave 3 bases of the junction unaccounted for. Using the deep immunoSEQ assay, multiplex PCR amplified TCR CDR3 regions from genomic DNA. Genomic DNA extracted from each cell subset was distributed evenly over all wells of several immunoSEQ 96-well plates, and each plate served as one replicate. For sorted subsets, each replicate PCR was loaded with about 0.2 ug genomic DNA, equivalent to 30,000 or so T cell genomes. The purified libraries were quantified using a Qubit 3.0 fluorometer, sized with a Bioanalyzer 2100, and then quantified again using the KAPA Library Quantification kit. A separate single-read 150-cycle Illumina NextSeq 550 flow cell was used to sequence each immunoSEQ 96-well plate. On the authors' methods: Because the immunoSEQ output included only junctional sequences and no quality scores, the filtering could not be the same as the filtering used for full-length reads. Sequences were annotated with PyIR, a Python wrapper for IgBLAST v1.9, and V/J genes and CDR3 were assigned using IMGT germline references. Reads were removed for weak V/J assignments (E-value above 1e-6), missing CDR3, stop codons, out-of-frame junctions, or ambiguous translated residues. A V3J clonotype was defined by an identical inferred V gene, J gene, and CDR3 amino acid sequence. Percentage overlap between repertoires was calculated by dividing the number of shared unique clonotypes by the size of the smaller repertoire. Three approaches were used to assess repertoire richness: RTK rarefaction, the Chao1 estimator, and Recon v2.1 estimates of unobserved clonotypes. OLGA was used to compute generation probabilities for all TCRbeta clonotypes that the gDNA method yielded from a few donors. TCRdb took over this immuneACCESS table, retaining in-frame rearrangements with V and J assigned. Such tables are incomplete; in checked studies, under half of the missing clones stem from an unresolved V gene, and the remainder is unexplained. V, J and clone size were drawn from that table, and D and trimming were deduced from the DNA. The table for this sample lists 2 million to 2.5 million clones; 85% to 95% of them were counted only once. About 0.41% of the sample is in the top ten clones.

Broader findings and caveats from the paper: Because the study included only a small number of donors, the genetic and exposure-history diversity represented was limited. Sampling was restricted to blood, and TCR repertoires in tissue are likely to differ from TCR repertoires in blood. Pairwise subsampling indicated that sequencing depth was expected to affect the degree of clonotype sharing among donors. Rarefaction of sorted-subset datasets indicated incomplete sequencing despite the large sequencing depth. Clonotypes shared by all four sorted-subset donors showed higher generation probabilities than non-shared clonotypes. Sharing across a few donors was observed for 5% to 6.5% of naive CD4, over 3% of naive CD8, 2% to 2.5% of memory CD4, and about 0.4% of memory CD8 clonotypes. Naive subsets generally had larger estimated clonotype richness than memory subsets.

The donors were healthy, HIV-negative adults who had no recently reported acute infections or vaccinations. Only Caucasian adults living in Nashville, Tennessee, USA were represented among the donors. Magnetic negative selection was used to enrich CD4+ T cells, after which naive cells were positively selected on CD45RA and the negative fraction became the memory subset. Blood was collected by leukapheresis, and PBMCs were isolated by Ficoll-Histopaque density gradient centrifugation and then cryopreserved in liquid nitrogen vapor phase. Purity and quantity of every magnetically sorted T cell population were checked by analytical flow cytometry. From each sorted fraction, genomic DNA was isolated and quantified by UV absorbance on a Nanodrop 2000c.

The sequenced sample consisted of naive CD4+ T cells from PBMCs. This specimen's cell subset or site label, per the study, means: CD45RA+ positively selected. The rearranged chain carries TRBV5-6 and TRBJ2-1; 13 nucleotides in the junction match TRBD2. This clonotype was obtained from a man aged 18 to 30 in good health. Some clones in this sample may be carry-over from other donors' samples. The nucleotide sequence is TGTGCCAGCAGCGGACTAGCGGGAGAAGCCTACAATGAGCAGTTCTTC. The resulting protein is CASSGLAGEAYNEQFF.